Each of the 3 T cell receptor beta chains below was sequenced from the same sample in a study of CD8 T cells in Susac syndrome. Reverse transcription of about 0.45 to 1 ug RNA was performed with random hexamers. TCRdb re-called the immunoSEQ multiplex PCR reads through MiXCR, storing one row per CDR3 protein. The repertoire has 200,000 to 250,000 distinct CDR3 sequences, approximately 95% of them found once; the top ten carry 0.082%. The sequenced sample was CD4+ T cells from PBMCs. These receptor sequences come from a human donor with multiple sclerosis.

The CDR3 protein is CASRRQGGGYTF. CDR3 coding DNA: TGTGCCAGCAGACGGCAGGGAGGAGGCTACACCTTC. This chain links TRBV12-3 or TRBV12-4 with TRBJ1-2; perhaps TRBD1 as D (5 bases). The CDR3 sequence is 12 residues long. Trimming shortened V by 6 bases and J by 8 bases, and 13 bases separated the two germline ends.

V usage is TRBV7-9 and J usage is TRBJ2-5; possible D gene TRBD2, 7 bases. With 2 bases removed from V and 1 base from J, the gap between germline ends came to 11 bases. This CDR3 spans 15 amino acids. CDR1 is SEHNR, CDR2 FQNEAQ, per germline (reference sequence). DNA for the CDR3: TGTGCCAGCAGCTTATCCCGGGGGGCCCAAGAGACCCAGTACTTC. Its protein product is CASSLSRGAQETQYF.

This rearrangement joins TRBV20-1 to TRBJ1-5; 7 nucleotides match TRBD1. After removal of 6 bases from V and 4 bases from J, the junction contained 9 bases not matched to a gene. Germline CDR1 DFQATT, CDR2 SNEGSKA (reference sequence). CDR3 size: 14 residues. CDR3 coding DNA: TGCAGTGCCAGGGCAGGGGGAAGAAATCAGCCCCAGCATTTT. Translated: CSARAGGRNQPQHF.